The clone carrying this TCR beta chain was found once. The antigen remains undetermined. This sample stems from a study of cytomegalovirus exposure and HLA in healthy donors. Across the whole study: Drawn from HLA-typed donors, 83 million or so unique TCRs were held in an early data release. Findings and caveats of the study: Generally TCR sequences proved uncommon, though certain public TCRs appeared in numerous donors.

With 60 Vbeta and 13 Jbeta primers, the PCR was carried out. The repertoire was sequenced with immunoSEQ multiplex PCR; TCRdb's copy has only in-frame clones and lacks some. The table has roughly 100,000 clones, 76% seen once; the top ten hold roughly 8.2%. Germline CDR1 reads LNHDA; CDR2 reads SQIVND (reference sequence). The CDR3 contains 16 residues. V trimming: 2 bases; J trimming: 2 bases; junction bases outside the gene matches: 5. J is TRBJ1-5 and V is TRBV19; 8 bases are a match to TRBD1. Sequences were obtained from PBMCs. The clonotype was recovered from a man aged 40-55 years in good health and CMV-seropositive. CDR3 residues: CASSILGGQGNQPQHF. In DNA form, the CDR3 reads TGTGCCAGTAGTATATTAGGGGGACAGGGCAATCAGCCCCAGCATTTT.